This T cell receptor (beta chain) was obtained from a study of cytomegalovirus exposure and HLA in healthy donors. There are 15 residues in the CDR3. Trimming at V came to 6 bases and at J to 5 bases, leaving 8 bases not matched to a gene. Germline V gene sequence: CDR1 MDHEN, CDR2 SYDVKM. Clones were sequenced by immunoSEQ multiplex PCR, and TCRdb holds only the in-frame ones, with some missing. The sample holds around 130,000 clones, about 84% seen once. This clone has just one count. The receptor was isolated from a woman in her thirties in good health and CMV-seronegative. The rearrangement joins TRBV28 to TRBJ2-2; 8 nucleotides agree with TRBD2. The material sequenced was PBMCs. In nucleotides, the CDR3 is TGTGCCAGCAGCACCGGGGGGGCGGGTACCGGGGAGCTGTTTTTT. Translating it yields CASSTGGAGTGELFF.